Below, 27 T cell receptor beta chains from the same sample are listed, as sequenced in a study of T-cell memory formation after mild COVID-19. TCRdb reprocessed the 5' RACE reads via MiXCR and lists one record per CDR3 protein. The table shows about 470,000 distinct CDR3 sequences, with around a quarter occurring only once. Sequenced sample: PBMCs or a T cell subset sorted from them (not recorded which). Every receptor here comes from an adult woman who had mild COVID-19 (a few samples of this study predate the infection). Cell type and time point are not known.

This clonotype was seen once. The V call is TRBV7-2, the J call TRBJ1-4; 9 bases line up with TRBD1. The J segment lost 5 bases and the V segment lost 6 bases, leaving 4 bases of the junction unmatched. Germline-derived CDR1 and CDR2 are SGHTA and FQGNSA. The CDR3 has 14 residues. Here the CDR3 DNA reads TGTGCCAGCAGGACAGGGACAGGGAATGAAAAACTGTTTTTT. Residues: CASRTGTGNEKLFF. The full variable domain, its missing parts supplied by reference TRBV7-2 and TRBJ1-4, is GAGVSQSPSNKVTEKGKDVELRCDPISGHTALYWYRQSLGQGLEFLIYFQGNSAPDKSGLPSDRFSAERTGGSVSTLTIQRTQQEDSAVYLCASRTGTGNEKLFFGSGTQLSVL.

This clonotype has more than one count but fewer than ten. This chain uses TRBV4-1 with TRBJ2-1, with 8 bases lining up with TRBD1. The CDR3 covers 15 residues. The ends lost 4 bases at V and 3 bases at J; junction bases unmatched: 5. In germline, CDR1 is MGHRA, CDR2 YSYEKL. The CDR3 coding sequence is TGCGCCAGCAGCCGATCCGGGACAGGCTACAATGAGCAGTTCTTC. This gives the protein CASSRSGTGYNEQFF.

The genes are TRBV7-6 and TRBJ2-7; D uncertain. The CDR3 runs to 15 residues. Germline V gene data show CDR1 as SGHVS and CDR2 as FNYEAQ. Deletions cut 1 base from V and 2 bases from J, with 12 bases between. The CDR3 is CASSLGAAQPYEQYF. CDR3 in DNA: TGTGCCAGCAGCTTAGGGGCAGCTCAACCCTACGAGCAGTACTTC.

In DNA form, the CDR3 reads TGCGCCAGCAGCTCTGGGACAGGGGAAAACGAGCAGTACTTC. This sequence encodes CASSSGTGENEQYF. This chain uses TRBV5-1 with TRBJ2-7; 10 nucleotides line up with TRBD1. Germline assignment: CDR1 SGHRS and CDR2 YFSETQ. The V segment lost 3 bases and the J segment 5 bases; nucleotides outside the gene matches: 5. The CDR3 runs 14 residues.

The chain recombines TRBV9 with TRBJ2-2; TRBD1 matches 7 bases. This CDR3 contains 17 residues. The V segment lost 3 bases and the J segment 4 bases; nucleotides outside the gene matches: 12. Germline loops: CDR1 SGDLS, CDR2 YYNGEE. The DNA of the CDR3 is TGTGCCAGCAGCGGAACGACAGGGCACGGGGCCACCGGGGAGCTGTTTTTT. This sequence encodes CASSGTTGHGATGELFF.

This clonotype was observed a handful of times. This chain joins TRBV25-1 and TRBJ1-2; no clear D gene. The V end lost 8 bases, the J end lost 3 bases, and 10 bases lay between the germline ends. Germline-derived CDR1 and CDR2 are MGHDK and SYGVNS. CDR3 length: 12 amino acids. For the CDR3, the DNA is TGTGCCAGCTCCATATGGGACTATGGCTACACCTTC. This sequence encodes CASSIWDYGYTF.

This clonotype was counted only a few times. The gene calls are TRBV30 and TRBJ2-3, with a tentative D call TRBD2 (6 bases). V was trimmed by 8 bases and J by 3 bases, leaving 9 bases between them. Germline-derived CDR1 and CDR2 are GTSNPN and SVGIG (reference sequence). This CDR3 is 11 amino acids long. The CDR3 nucleotides read TGTGCCCGGGGGACGACAGATACGCAGTATTTT. This translates into CARGTTDTQYF.

This clonotype was observed once. The gene calls are TRBV7-8 and TRBJ2-4; D ambiguous. CDR3 size: 16 residues. Trimming took off 1 base at V and 4 bases at J, with 14 bases between the two ends. Germline values: CDR1 SGHVS, CDR2 FQNEAQ. CDR3: CASSLGTRKEKNIQYF. CDR3 sequence (DNA): TGTGCCAGCAGCTTAGGTACTCGAAAAGAAAAAAACATTCAGTACTTC.

This sequence joins TRBV5-6 and TRBJ2-7; perhaps TRBD1 as D (5 bases). Germline loops: CDR1 SGHDT, CDR2 YYEEEE. The CDR3 covers 17 residues. V lost 3 bases and J lost 0, with 19 bases in between. Written as DNA, the CDR3 is TGTGCCAGCAGCTCTTCGAAGACAGTGCAAAGCTCCTACGAGCAGTACTTC. Protein: CASSSSKTVQSSYEQYF.

The gene calls are TRBV9 and TRBJ2-1, with 9 bases lining up with TRBD2. CDR3 length equals 16 residues. The V gene's germline CDR1 is SGDLS and CDR2 YYNGEE. Losses at the gene ends were 4 bases for V and 4 bases for J; bases not matched to a gene: 9. The CDR3 loop reads CASSPHEAGGYNEQFF. The CDR3 bases are TGTGCCAGCAGCCCCCATGAAGCGGGAGGATACAATGAGCAGTTCTTC.

Only a few counts were recorded for this clonotype. V gene TRBV19 combines with J gene TRBJ1-2; D ambiguous. The ends were cut back, 7 bases at V and 5 bases at J, with 14 bases in the middle. The CDR3 is 13 amino acids. Germline V gives CDR1 LNHDA, CDR2 SQIVND (reference sequence). CDR3 in amino acids: CASIPPGYYGYTF. The CDR3 nucleotides are TGTGCCAGTATACCTCCGGGGTATTATGGCTACACCTTC.

DNA for the CDR3: TGTGCCACCAGTGATTTGTTGGGGGATTTCGGGTACGAGCAGTACTTC. Its translation: CATSDLLGDFGYEQYF. V and J are TRBV24-1 and TRBJ2-7; D may match TRBD1 or TRBD2 (5 bases each). Trimming took 0 bases from V and 4 from J, leaving 15 bases between them. The CDR3 sequence is 16 residues long. Germline values: CDR1 KGHDR, CDR2 SFDVKD.

V and J are TRBV7-2 and TRBJ2-6, with TRBD1 matching over 8 bases. CDR1 and CDR2 from the germline V gene are SGHTA and FQGNSA. This CDR3 has 19 residues. Trimming at V came to 4 bases and at J to 0 bases, leaving 11 bases not matched to a gene. The CDR3 loop is CASSYPPGQVFSGANVLTF. In DNA form, the CDR3 reads TGTGCCAGCAGCTACCCCCCGGGACAGGTCTTCTCTGGGGCCAACGTCCTGACTTTC.

This clonotype was detected a few times. The junction and the germline gene differ at one end; a read error may be behind it. The chain employs TRBV12-3 or TRBV12-4 and TRBJ1-1; D gene ambiguous. This CDR3 contains 10 residues. The CDR3, as DNA: TGTGCTAGCAGCCCCACTGAAGCTTTCTTT. Its protein is CASSPTEAFF.

The chain employs TRBV7-9 and TRBJ1-2; D is uncertain. The length of the CDR3 is 13 residues. Trimming removed 1 base at V and 6 bases at J, with 9 bases between. CDR1 SEHNR and CDR2 FQNEAQ come from the germline V gene (reference sequence). The CDR3: CASSLGGIHGYTF. The CDR3 DNA reads as TGTGCCAGCAGCTTAGGCGGGATCCATGGCTACACCTTC. Based on the CDR3 plus reference TRBV7-9 and TRBJ1-2, the full variable domain is DTGVSQNPRHKITKRGQNVTFRCDPISEHNRLYWYRQTLGQGPEFLTYFQNEAQLEKSRLLSDRFSAERPKGSFSTLEIQRTEQGDSAMYLCASSLGGIHGYTFGSGTRLTVV.

The chain joins TRBV19 to TRBJ1-1; D perhaps matches TRBD1 (5 bases). V shed 7 bases and J shed 4 bases, with 13 bases lying between them. This CDR3 contains 13 residues. Germline CDR1 LNHDA, CDR2 SQIVND (reference sequence). CDR3 DNA: TGTGCCAGTAATGAGGGGCGGGTCACTGAAGCTTTCTTT. Protein product: CASNEGRVTEAFF.

The chain combines TRBV11-2 with TRBJ2-1, with 7 bases fitting TRBD1. The CDR3 length is 15 residues. V lost 1 base and J lost 6; bases outside the gene matches: 6. Germline lookup yields CDR1 SGHAT and CDR2 FQNNGV. The CDR3 reads CASSLGWTGINEQFF. The CDR3 DNA reads as TGTGCCAGCAGCTTAGGGTGGACAGGTATCAATGAGCAGTTCTTC.

This clonotype occurred a few times. The rearrangement links TRBV5-1 to TRBJ1-5, with TRBD1 matching over 7 bases. The CDR3 has 14 residues. Looked up from germline, CDR1 is SGHRS and CDR2 is YFSETQ. V was pared by 4 bases and J by 6 bases, with 7 bases of the junction left unmatched. CDR3 loop: CASSTSPGGQPQHF. The CDR3 DNA is TGCGCCAGCAGCACTAGTCCAGGGGGTCAGCCCCAGCATTTT.

This clonotype was counted a few times. The chain joins TRBV6-5 to TRBJ2-1; D is undetermined. Germline CDR1 and CDR2: MNHEY and SVGAGI. The ends were cut back, 2 bases at V and 0 bases at J, with 8 bases in the middle. This CDR3 contains 15 residues. CDR3 sequence reads: CASSYASTSYNEQFF. The CDR3 bases are TGTGCCAGCAGTTACGCCAGCACCTCCTACAATGAGCAGTTCTTC.

The CDR3 sequence: CSVEAEGSYEQYF. DNA of the CDR3: TGCAGCGTTGAGGCGGAAGGTTCTTACGAGCAGTACTTC. This chain uses TRBV29-1 with TRBJ2-7; D uncertain. Germline V CDR1 and CDR2: SQVTM, ANQGSEA. V lost 3 bases to trimming and J lost 4 bases, with 13 bases between them. The CDR3 extends over 13 amino acids.

The chain couples TRBV6-5 to TRBJ2-7; D may be TRBD2 (6 bases). The CDR3 has 16 residues. Trimming left V 0 bases short and J 4 bases short, with 16 bases between. Germline V gene sequence: CDR1 MNHEY, CDR2 SVGAGI. For the CDR3, the DNA is TGTGCCAGCAGTTACTCCGAAACCTACCGGGGGTACGAGCAGTACTTC. Its protein is CASSYSETYRGYEQYF.

This chain joins TRBV6-6 and TRBJ2-3; 8 nucleotides line up with TRBD2. Germline-derived CDR1 and CDR2 are MNHNY and SVGAGI (reference sequence). The CDR3 is 15 residues long. J gave up 3 bases and V 3 bases, and 5 bases lay outside the gene matches. The CDR3 sequence: CASSYFSGKTDTQYF. CDR3 DNA: TGTGCCAGCAGTTATTTTAGCGGGAAAACAGATACGCAGTATTTT.

The gene calls are TRBV5-1 and TRBJ2-1; TRBD2 matches 14 bases. The CDR3 has 17 amino acids. Germline CDR1 and CDR2: SGHRS and YFSETQ. The J segment lost 7 bases and the V segment lost 5 bases, leaving 11 bases of the junction unmatched. CDR3 residues: CASRRTGTSGSGNEQFF. In nucleotides, the CDR3 is TGCGCCAGCAGACGTACCGGGACTAGCGGGAGTGGGAATGAGCAGTTCTTC.

The genes are TRBV24-1 and TRBJ1-1; possible D gene TRBD1, 6 bases. Germline V CDR1 and CDR2: KGHDR, SFDVKD. V lost 5 bases and J lost 3, with 6 bases in between. There are 12 residues in the CDR3. The CDR3 DNA is TGTGCCACCAGTGCAGGGGACACTGAAGCTTTCTTT. This codes for CATSAGDTEAFF.

In its sample, this clonotype was seen many times. The V call is TRBV6-5, the J call TRBJ2-3; 10 bases align to TRBD2. The germline gives CDR1 MNHEY, CDR2 SVGAGI. V gave up 5 bases and J gave up 2 bases; unmatched junction bases: 4. The CDR3 runs to 15 residues. Here the CDR3 reads CASSTAGGPTDTQYF. DNA of the CDR3: TGTGCCAGCAGTACAGCGGGGGGGCCCACAGATACGCAGTATTTT.

This clonotype was found many times. The V gene is TRBV12-3 or TRBV12-4, the J gene TRBJ1-1; D ambiguous. The CDR3 loop spans 12 amino acids. V shed 6 bases and J shed 1 base, with 6 bases lying between them. The CDR3 DNA is TGTGCCAGCAGCTTCGCGAACACTGAAGCTTTCTTT. Translated: CASSFANTEAFF.

The V and J genes are TRBV20-1 and TRBJ2-7, with TRBD1 matching over 7 bases. With 3 bases clipped from V and 4 bases from J, the junction kept 6 bases outside the gene matches. This CDR3 contains 13 residues. The germline V gene encodes CDR1 DFQATT and CDR2 SNEGSKA (reference sequence). The CDR3 sequence is CSARYRGRYEQYF. The CDR3 DNA reads as TGCAGTGCTAGGTACAGGGGTAGGTACGAGCAGTACTTC.